This TCR beta chain was observed in a study of neurological immune-mediated disorders. Study conclusions and caveats: In HTLV-1-associated myelopathy, TCR clonal expansion was greatest, whereas multiple sclerosis had the least, falling below healthy controls.

The CDR3 is made up of 12 amino acids. Looked up from germline, CDR1 is SGHKS and CDR2 is YYEKEE (reference sequence). Trimming shortened V by 4 bases and J by 7 bases, and 11 bases separated the two germline ends. Time point meaning: longitudinal time-point 2. This clonotype was found many times. Its antigen is not identified. The cDNA was produced through 5'RACE with 10-nucleotide random UMIs. Every sequencing run gave over 180 million TCR-beta sequences, taken from 15-18 subjects. Each CDR3 protein is one row after TCRdb ran MiXCR on the 5' RACE reads. Here the sample spans fewer than 60,000 distinct CDR3 sequences, roughly 14% being singletons.

This clonotype originated in a male donor with HTLV-1-associated myelopathy (HAM/TSP). Sequenced: PBMCs. The V gene is TRBV5-5, the J gene TRBJ1-1, with a tentative D call TRBD1 (5 bases). CDR3 loop: CASSNPRVEAFF. In DNA form, the CDR3 reads TGTGCCAGCAGCAATCCCAGGGTTGAAGCTTTCTTT.